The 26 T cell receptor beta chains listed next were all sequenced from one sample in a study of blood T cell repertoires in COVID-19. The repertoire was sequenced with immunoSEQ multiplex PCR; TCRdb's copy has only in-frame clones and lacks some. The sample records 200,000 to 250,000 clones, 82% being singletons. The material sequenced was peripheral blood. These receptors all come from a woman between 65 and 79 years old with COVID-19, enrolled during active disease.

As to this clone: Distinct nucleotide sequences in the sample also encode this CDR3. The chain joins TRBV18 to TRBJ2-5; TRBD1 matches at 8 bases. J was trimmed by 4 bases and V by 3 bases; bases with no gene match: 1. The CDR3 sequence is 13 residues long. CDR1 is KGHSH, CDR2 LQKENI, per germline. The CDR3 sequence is CASSPGTGETQYF. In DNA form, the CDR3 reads TGTGCCAGCTCACCCGGGACAGGAGAGACCCAGTACTTC.

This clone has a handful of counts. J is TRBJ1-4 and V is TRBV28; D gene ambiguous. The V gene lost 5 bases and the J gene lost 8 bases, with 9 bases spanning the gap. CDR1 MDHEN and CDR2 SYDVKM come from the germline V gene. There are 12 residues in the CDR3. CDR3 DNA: TGTGCCAGCAGTCCGACACACGAAAAACTGTTTTTT. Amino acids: CASSPTHEKLFF.

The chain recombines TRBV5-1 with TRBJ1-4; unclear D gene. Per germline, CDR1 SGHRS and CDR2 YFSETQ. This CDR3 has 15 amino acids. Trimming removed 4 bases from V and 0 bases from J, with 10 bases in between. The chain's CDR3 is CASSAGSATNEKLFF. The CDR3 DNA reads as TGCGCCAGCAGCGCGGGTAGTGCAACTAATGAAAAACTGTTTTTT.

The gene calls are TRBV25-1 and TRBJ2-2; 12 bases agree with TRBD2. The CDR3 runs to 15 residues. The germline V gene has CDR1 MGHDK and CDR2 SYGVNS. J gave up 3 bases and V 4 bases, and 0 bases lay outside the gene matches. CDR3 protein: CASSASGRDTGELFF. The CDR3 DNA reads TGTGCCAGCAGTGCTAGCGGGAGGGACACCGGGGAGCTGTTTTTT.

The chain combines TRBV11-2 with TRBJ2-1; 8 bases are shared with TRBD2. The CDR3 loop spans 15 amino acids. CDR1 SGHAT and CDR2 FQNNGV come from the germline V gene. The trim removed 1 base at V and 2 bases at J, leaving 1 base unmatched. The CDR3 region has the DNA TGTGCCAGCAGCTTAGGCGGGGGGCCCTACAATGAGCAGTTCTTC. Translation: CASSLGGGPYNEQFF.

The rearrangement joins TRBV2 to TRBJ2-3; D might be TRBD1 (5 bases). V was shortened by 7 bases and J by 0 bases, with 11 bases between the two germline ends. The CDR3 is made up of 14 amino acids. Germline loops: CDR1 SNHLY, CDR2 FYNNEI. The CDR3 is CASTKGISTDTQYF. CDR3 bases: TGTGCCAGCACGAAGGGGATTAGCACAGATACGCAGTATTTT.

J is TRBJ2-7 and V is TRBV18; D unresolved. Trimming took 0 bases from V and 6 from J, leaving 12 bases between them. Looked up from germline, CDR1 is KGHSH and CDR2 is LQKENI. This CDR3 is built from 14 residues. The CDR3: CASSPPLAVPEQYF. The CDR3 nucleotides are TGTGCCAGCTCACCACCGCTGGCAGTCCCCGAGCAGTACTTC.

CDR3 protein: CAISDGAVETQYF. The DNA of the CDR3 is TGTGCCATCAGTGATGGGGCCGTTGAGACCCAGTACTTC. This chain connects TRBV10-3 to TRBJ2-5, with a tentative D call TRBD1 (5 bases). V shed 3 bases and J shed 5 bases, with 10 bases lying between them. This CDR3 has 13 amino acids. The germline V gene has CDR1 ENHRY and CDR2 SYGVKD.

In DNA form, the CDR3 reads TGTGCCAGCAGTTTAAGGACAGGGGGCGGCACAGATACGCAGTATTTT. This sequence encodes CASSLRTGGGTDTQYF. The gene calls are TRBV27 and TRBJ2-3, with TRBD1 matching 11 bases. This CDR3 is built from 16 residues. CDR1 and CDR2 from the germline V gene are MNHEY and SMNVEV (reference sequence). Losses at the gene ends were 2 bases for V and 1 base for J; bases not matched to a gene: 2.

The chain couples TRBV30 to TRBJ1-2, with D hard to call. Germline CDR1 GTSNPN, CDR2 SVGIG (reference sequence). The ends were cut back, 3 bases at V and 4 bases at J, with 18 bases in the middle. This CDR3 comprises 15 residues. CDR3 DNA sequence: TGTGCCTGGAGGGGCTCAGGCTCCTACCCCTATGGCTACACCTTC. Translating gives CAWRGSGSYPYGYTF.

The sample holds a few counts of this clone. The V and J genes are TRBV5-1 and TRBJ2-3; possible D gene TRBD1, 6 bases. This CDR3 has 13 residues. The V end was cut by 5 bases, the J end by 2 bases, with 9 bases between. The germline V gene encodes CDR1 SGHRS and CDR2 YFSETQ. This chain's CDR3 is CASSYRDTDTQYF. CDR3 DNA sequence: TGCGCCAGCAGTTACAGGGACACAGATACGCAGTATTTT.

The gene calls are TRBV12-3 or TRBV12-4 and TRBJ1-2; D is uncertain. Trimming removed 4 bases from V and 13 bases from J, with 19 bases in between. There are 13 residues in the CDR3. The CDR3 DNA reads TGTGCCAGCAGTTCCTTCCCGGGTCGAACCGCCACCTTC. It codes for CASSSFPGRTATF.

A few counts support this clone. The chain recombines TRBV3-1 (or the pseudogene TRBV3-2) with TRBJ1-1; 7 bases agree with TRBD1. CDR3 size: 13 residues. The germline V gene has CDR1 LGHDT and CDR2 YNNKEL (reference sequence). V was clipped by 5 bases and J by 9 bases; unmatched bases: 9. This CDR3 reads CASSFTWTGQAFF. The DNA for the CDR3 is TGTGCCAGCAGCTTCACTTGGACAGGACAAGCTTTCTTT.

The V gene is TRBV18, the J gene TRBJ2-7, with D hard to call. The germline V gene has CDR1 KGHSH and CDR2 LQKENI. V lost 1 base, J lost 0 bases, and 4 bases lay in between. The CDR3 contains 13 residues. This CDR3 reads CASSPQHSYEQYF. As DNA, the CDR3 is TGTGCCAGCTCACCACAGCACTCCTACGAGCAGTACTTC.

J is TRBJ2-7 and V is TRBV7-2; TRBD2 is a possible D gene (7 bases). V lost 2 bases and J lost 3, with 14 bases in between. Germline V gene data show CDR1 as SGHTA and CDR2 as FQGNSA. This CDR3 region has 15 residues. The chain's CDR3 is CASSLKGGELYEQYF. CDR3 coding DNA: TGTGCCAGCAGCTTAAAGGGGGGGGAGCTCTACGAGCAGTACTTC.

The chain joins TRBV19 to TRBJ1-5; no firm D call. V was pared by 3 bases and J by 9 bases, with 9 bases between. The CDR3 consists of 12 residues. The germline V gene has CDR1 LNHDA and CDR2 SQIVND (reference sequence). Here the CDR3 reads CASSIPPGPQHF. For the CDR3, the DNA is TGTGCCAGTAGTATTCCCCCCGGGCCCCAGCATTTT.

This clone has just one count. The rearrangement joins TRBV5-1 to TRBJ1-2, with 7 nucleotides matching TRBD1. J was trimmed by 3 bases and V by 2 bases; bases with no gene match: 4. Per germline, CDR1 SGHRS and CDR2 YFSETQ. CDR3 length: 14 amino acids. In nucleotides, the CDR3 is TGCGCCAGCAGCTTAACGACAGGGCACTATGGCTACACCTTC. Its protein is CASSLTTGHYGYTF. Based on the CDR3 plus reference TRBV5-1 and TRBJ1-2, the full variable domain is KAGVTQTPRYLIKTRGQQVTLSCSPISGHRSVSWYQQTPGQGLQFLFEYFSETQRNKGNFPGRFSGRQFSNSRSEMNVSTLELGDSALYLCASSLTTGHYGYTFGSGTRLTVV.

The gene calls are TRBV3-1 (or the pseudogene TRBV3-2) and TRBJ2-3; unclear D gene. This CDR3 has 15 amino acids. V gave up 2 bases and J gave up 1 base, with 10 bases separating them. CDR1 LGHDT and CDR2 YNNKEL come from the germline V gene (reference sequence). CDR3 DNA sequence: TGTGCCAGCAGCCAATATCCCCAGGGCACAGATACGCAGTATTTT. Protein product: CASSQYPQGTDTQYF.

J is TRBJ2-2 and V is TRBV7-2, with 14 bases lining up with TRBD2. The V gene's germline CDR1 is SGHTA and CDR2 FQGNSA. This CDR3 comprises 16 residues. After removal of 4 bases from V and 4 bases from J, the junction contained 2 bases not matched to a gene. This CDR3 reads CASSSTSGRATGELFF. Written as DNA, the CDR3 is TGTGCCAGCAGCTCGACTAGCGGGAGGGCCACCGGGGAGCTGTTTTTT.

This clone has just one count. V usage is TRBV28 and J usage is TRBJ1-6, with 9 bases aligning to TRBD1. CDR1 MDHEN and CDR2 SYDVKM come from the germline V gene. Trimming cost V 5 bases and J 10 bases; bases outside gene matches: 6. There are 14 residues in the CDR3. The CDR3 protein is CASSLTGGRSPLHF. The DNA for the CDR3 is TGTGCCAGCAGTCTGACAGGGGGGAGGTCACCCCTCCACTTT.

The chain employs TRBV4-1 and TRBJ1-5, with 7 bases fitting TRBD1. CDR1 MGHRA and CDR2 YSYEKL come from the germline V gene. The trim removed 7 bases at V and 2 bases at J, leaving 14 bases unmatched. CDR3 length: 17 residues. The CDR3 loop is CASTQGGLSSGNQPQHF. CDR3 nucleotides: TGCGCCAGCACCCAGGGGGGGCTCTCTAGCGGCAATCAGCCCCAGCATTTT.

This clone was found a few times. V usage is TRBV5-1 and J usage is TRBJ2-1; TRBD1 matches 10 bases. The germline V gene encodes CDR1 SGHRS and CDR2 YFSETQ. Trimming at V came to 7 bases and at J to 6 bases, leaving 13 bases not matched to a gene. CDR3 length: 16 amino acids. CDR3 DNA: TGCGCCAGCGCCGAACCCCGGGACAGGGGCGGCAATGAGCAGTTCTTC. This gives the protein CASAEPRDRGGNEQFF.

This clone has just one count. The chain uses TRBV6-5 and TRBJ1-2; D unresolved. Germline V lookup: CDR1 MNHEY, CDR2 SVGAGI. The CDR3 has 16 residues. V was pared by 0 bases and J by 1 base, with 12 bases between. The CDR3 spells CASSYSINQRNYGYTF. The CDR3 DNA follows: TGTGCCAGCAGTTACTCGATAAACCAGCGTAACTATGGCTACACCTTC.

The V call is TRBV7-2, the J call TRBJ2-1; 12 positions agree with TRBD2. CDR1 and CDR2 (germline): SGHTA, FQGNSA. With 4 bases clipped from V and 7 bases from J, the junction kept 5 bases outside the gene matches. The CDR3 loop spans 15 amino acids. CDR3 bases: TGTGCCAGCAGCTCCCTAGCGGGAGGGGGAAATGAGCAGTTCTTC. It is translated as CASSSLAGGGNEQFF.

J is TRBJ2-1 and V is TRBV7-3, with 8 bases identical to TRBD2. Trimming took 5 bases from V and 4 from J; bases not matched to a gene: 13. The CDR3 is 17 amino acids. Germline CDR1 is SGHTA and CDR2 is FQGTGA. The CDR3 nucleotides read TGTGCCAGCAGCCATTCTGGGGGCGTAGCGGGGTACAATGAGCAGTTCTTC. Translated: CASSHSGGVAGYNEQFF. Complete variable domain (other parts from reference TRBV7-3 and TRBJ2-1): GAGVSQTPSNKVTEKGKYVELRCDPISGHTALYWYRQSLGQGPEFLIYFQGTGAADDSGLPNDRFFAVRPEGSVSTLKIQRTERGDSAVYLCASSHSGGVAGYNEQFFGPGTRLTVL.

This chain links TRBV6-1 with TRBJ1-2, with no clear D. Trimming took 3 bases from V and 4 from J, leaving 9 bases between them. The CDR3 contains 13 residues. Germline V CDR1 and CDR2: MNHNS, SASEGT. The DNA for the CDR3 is TGTGCCAGCAGTGAGGAGCGGACCTATGGCTACACCTTC. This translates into CASSEERTYGYTF.